This T cell receptor (beta chain) derives from a study of T cell responses to AZD1222 COVID-19 vaccine. Study-level background: Investigators merged groups given second doses at roughly 4 or roughly 12 weeks. Overall study findings and caveats: Recipients of AZD1222 seropositive at baseline numbered only five or six. The span of vaccine-associated CD4 TCRs extended across spike, with dominance at 160-218 and 743-854.

The method was immunoSEQ multiplex PCR; TCRdb's version includes in-frame clones alone and lacks a portion of them. The sample carries under 95,000 clones, more than 90% recorded once. Remarks on this clone: Its antigen remains unknown.

The J segment lost 2 bases and the V segment lost 6 bases, leaving 4 bases of the junction unmatched. The CDR3 has 14 residues. Germline V gene lookup returns CDR1 SQVTM and CDR2 ANQGSEA. This receptor was identified in an adult in good health. The V call is TRBV29-1, the J call TRBJ2-3; 11 bases fit TRBD2. The material was peripheral blood, obtained on day 0 of AZD1222 vaccination. The CDR3 region is CSVGTSGNTDTQYF. The CDR3 bases are TGCAGCGTCGGGACTAGCGGCAACACAGATACGCAGTATTTT.